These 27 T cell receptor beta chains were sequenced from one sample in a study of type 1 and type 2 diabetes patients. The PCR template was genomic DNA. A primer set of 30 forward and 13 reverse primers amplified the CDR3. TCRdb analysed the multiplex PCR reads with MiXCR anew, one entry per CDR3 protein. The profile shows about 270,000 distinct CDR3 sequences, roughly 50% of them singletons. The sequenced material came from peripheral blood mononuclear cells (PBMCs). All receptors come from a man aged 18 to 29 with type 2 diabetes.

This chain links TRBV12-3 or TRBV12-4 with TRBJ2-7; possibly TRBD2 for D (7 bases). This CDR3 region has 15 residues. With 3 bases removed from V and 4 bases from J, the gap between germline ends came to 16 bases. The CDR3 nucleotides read TGTGCCAGCAGTTTCGGGGTGGGGGGGGCATACGAGCAGTACTTC. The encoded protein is CASSFGVGGAYEQYF.

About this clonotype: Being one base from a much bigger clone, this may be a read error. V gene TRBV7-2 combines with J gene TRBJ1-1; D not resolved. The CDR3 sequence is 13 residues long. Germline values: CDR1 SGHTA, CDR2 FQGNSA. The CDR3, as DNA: TGTGCCAGCAGCTTATTTCGGGCCACTGAAGCTGTCTTT. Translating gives CASSLFRATEAVF. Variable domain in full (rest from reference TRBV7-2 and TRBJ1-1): GAGVSQSPSNKVTEKGKDVELRCDPISGHTALYWYRQSLGQGLEFLIYFQGNSAPDKSGLPSDRFSAERTGGSVSTLTIQRTQQEDSAVYLCASSLFRATEAVFGQGTRLTVV.

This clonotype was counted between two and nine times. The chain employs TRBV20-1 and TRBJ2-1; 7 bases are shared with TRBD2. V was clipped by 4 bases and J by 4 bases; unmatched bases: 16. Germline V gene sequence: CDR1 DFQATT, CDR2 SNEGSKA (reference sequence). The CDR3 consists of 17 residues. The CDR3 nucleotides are TGCAGTGCTACCTCGACTCGATGGGGGGGACGGTACAATGAGCAGTTCTTC. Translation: CSATSTRWGGRYNEQFF.

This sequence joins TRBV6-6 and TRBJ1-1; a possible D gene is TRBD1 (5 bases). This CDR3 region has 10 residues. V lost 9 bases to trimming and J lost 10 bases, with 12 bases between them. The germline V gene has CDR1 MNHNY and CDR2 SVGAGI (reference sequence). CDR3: CASVGVVAFF. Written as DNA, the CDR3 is TGTGCCAGTGTGGGGGTGGTAGCTTTCTTT.

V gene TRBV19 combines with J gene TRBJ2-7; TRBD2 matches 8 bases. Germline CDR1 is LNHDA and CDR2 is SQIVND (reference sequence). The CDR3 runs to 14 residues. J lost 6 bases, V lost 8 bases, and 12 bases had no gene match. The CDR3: CASFRREDPCEQYF. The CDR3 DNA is TGTGCCAGTTTCCGGCGGGAGGACCCCTGCGAGCAGTACTTC.

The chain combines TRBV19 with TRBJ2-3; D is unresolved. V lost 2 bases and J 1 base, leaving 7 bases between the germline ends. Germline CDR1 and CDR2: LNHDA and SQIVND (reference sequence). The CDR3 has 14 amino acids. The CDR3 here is CASSIWGGTDTQYF. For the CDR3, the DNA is TGTGCCAGTAGTATATGGGGTGGCACAGATACGCAGTATTTT.

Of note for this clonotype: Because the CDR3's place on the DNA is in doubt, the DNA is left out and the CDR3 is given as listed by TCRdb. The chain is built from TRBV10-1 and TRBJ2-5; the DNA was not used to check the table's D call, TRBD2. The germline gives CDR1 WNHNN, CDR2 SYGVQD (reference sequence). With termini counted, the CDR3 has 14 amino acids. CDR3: CASSSSGGKETQYF.

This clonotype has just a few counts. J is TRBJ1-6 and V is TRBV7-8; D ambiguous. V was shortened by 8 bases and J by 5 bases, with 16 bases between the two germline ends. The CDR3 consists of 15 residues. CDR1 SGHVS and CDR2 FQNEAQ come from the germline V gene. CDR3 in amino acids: CASGIIDGDNSPLHF. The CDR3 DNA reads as TGTGCCAGCGGGATAATCGACGGTGATAATTCACCCCTCCACTTT.

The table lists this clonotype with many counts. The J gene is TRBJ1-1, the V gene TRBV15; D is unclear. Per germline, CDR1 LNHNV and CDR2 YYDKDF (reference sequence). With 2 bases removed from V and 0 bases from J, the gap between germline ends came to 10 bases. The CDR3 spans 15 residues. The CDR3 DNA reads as TGTGCCACCAGCAGACTCGCCACTTTGAACACTGAAGCTTTCTTT. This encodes CATSRLATLNTEAFF.

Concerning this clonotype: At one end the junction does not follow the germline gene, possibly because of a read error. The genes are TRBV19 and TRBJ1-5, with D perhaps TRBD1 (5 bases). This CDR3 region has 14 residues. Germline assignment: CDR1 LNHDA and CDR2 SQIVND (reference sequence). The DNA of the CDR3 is TGTGCCAGTAGTGACCCAGGGTCGTATCAGCCCCAGCAGTTT. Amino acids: CASSDPGSYQPQQF.

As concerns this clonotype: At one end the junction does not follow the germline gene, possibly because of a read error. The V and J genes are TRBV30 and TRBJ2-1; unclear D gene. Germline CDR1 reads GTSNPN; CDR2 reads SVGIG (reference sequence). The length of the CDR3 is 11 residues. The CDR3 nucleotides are TGTGCCTGGAAAGTTTACAATGAGCAGCTCTTC. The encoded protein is CAWKVYNEQLF.

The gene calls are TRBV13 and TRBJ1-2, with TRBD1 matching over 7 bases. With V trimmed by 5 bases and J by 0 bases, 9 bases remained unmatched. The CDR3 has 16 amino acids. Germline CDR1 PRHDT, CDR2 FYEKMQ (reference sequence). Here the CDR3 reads CASSIRDRVPNYGYTF. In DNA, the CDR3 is TGTGCCAGCAGCATCCGGGACAGAGTACCTAACTATGGCTACACCTTC.

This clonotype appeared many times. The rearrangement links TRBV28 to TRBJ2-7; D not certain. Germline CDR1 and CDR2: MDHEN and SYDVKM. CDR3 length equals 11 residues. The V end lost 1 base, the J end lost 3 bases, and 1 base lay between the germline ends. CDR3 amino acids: CASSLFYEQYF. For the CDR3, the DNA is TGTGCCAGCAGTTTATTCTACGAGCAGTACTTC.

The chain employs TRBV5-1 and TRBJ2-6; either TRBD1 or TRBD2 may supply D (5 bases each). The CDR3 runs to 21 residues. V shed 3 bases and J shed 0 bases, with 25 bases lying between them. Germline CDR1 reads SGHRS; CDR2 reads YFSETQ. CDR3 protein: CASSYLSVLGRESSGANVLTF. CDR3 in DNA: TGCGCCAGCAGCTACTTATCCGTACTGGGACGGGAAAGCTCTGGGGCCAACGTCCTGACTTTC. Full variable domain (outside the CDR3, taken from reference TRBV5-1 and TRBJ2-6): KAGVTQTPRYLIKTRGQQVTLSCSPISGHRSVSWYQQTPGQGLQFLFEYFSETQRNKGNFPGRFSGRQFSNSRSEMNVSTLELGDSALYLCASSYLSVLGRESSGANVLTFGAGSRLTVL.

Here the CDR3 reads CASSLGSNEQYF. CDR3 nucleotide sequence: TGTGCCAGCAGCTTAGGCTCGAACGAGCAGTACTTC. The V and J genes are TRBV7-2 and TRBJ2-7, with D uncertain. Per the germline V gene, CDR1 is SGHTA and CDR2 is FQGNSA. The V gene lost 1 base and the J gene lost 5 bases, with 6 bases spanning the gap. The length of the CDR3 is 12 residues.

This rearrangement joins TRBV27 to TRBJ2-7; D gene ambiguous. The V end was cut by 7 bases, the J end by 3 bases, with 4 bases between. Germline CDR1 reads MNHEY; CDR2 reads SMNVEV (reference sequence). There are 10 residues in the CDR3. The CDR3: CASKGYEQYF. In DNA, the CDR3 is TGTGCCAGCAAGGGCTACGAGCAGTACTTC.

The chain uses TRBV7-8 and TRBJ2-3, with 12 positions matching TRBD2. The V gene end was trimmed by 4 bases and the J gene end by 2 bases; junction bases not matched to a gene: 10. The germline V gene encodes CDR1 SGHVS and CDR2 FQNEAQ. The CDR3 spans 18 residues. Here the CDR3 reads CASSSPSGLAGNTDTQYF. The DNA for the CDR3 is TGTGCCAGCAGCTCTCCATCTGGACTAGCGGGAAACACAGATACGCAGTATTTT.

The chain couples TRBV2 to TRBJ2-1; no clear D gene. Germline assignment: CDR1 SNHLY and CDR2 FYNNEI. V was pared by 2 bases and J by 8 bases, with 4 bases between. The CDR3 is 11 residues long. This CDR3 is CASSERYEQFF. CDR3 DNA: TGTGCCAGCAGTGAAAGATATGAGCAGTTCTTC. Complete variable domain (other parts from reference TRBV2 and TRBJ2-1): EPEVTQTPSHQVTQMGQEVILRCVPISNHLYFYWYRQILGQKVEFLVSFYNNEISEKSEIFDDQFSVERPDGSNFTLKIRSTKLEDSAMYFCASSERYEQFFGPGTRLTVL.

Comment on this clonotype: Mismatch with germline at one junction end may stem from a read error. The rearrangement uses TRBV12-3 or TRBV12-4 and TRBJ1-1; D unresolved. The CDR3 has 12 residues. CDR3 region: CASSLANSEAFF. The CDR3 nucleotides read TGTGCCAGCAGCCTAGCGAACAGTGAAGCTTTCTTT.

The DNA of the CDR3 is TGTGCCTGGAGTGTACTTGGGGTCCAGCAGCCCCAGCATTTT. As protein: CAWSVLGVQQPQHF. The gene calls are TRBV30 and TRBJ1-5, with D unclear. This CDR3 comprises 14 residues. V was cut by 0 bases and J by 7 bases, with 13 bases left in between. CDR1 and CDR2 from the germline V gene are GTSNPN and SVGIG (reference sequence).

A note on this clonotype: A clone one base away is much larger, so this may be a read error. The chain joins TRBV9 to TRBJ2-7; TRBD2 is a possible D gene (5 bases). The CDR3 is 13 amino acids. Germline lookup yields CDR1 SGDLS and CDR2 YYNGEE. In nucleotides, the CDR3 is TGCGCCAGCAGTGAGAGGGCCTCCTACGAGCAGTACTTC. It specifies CASSERASYEQYF.

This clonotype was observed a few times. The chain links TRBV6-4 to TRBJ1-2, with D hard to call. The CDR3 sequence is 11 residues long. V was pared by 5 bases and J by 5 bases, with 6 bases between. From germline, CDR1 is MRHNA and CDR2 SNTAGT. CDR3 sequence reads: CASSFEYGYTF. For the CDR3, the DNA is TGTGCCAGCAGTTTCGAATATGGCTACACCTTC.

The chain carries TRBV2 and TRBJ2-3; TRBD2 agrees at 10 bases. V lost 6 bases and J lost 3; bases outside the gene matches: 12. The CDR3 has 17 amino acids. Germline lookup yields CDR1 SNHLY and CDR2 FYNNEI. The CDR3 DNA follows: TGTGCCAGCAGCATGGGGCTAGCGGGAGTTTGGACAGATACGCAGTATTTT. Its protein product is CASSMGLAGVWTDTQYF.

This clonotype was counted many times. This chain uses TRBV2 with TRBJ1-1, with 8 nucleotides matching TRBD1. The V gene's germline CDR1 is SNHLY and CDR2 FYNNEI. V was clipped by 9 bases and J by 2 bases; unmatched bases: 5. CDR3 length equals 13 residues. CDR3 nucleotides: TGTGCCAGAGCTACAGGGGGTAACACTGAAGCTTTCTTT. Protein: CARATGGNTEAFF.

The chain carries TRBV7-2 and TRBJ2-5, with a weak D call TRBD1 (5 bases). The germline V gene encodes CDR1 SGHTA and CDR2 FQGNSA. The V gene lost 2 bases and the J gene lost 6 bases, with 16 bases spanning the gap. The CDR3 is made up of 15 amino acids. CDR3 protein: CASSLQGGSRKTQYF. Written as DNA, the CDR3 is TGTGCCAGCAGCTTACAGGGCGGCTCGAGGAAGACCCAGTACTTC.

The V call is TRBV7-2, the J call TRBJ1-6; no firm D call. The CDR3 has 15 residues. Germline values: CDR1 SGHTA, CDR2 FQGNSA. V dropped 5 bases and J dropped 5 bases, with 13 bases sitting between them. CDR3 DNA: TGTGCCAGCAGCCAGGCGGTGAGGGATAATTCACCCCTCCACTTT. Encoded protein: CASSQAVRDNSPLHF.

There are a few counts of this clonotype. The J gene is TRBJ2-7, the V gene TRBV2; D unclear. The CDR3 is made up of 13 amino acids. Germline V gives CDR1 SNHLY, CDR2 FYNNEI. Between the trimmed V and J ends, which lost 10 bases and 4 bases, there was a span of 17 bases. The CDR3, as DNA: TGTGCCATTCCGGACGAGCTTCGGTACGAGCAGTACTTC. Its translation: CAIPDELRYEQYF.